The table lists the clone carrying this T cell receptor (beta chain) with many counts. Antigen unknown. Unique molecular identifiers featured in how the TCRbeta library was prepared. TCRdb independently ran MiXCR on the PCR reads; one entry per CDR3 protein. The sample includes under 850,000 distinct CDR3 sequences, roughly 13% of them seen just once. Germline CDR1 and CDR2: MNHEY and SVGAGI. The V segment lost 4 bases and the J segment 2 bases; nucleotides outside the gene matches: 13. The CDR3 is 18 residues long. The data are from a study of T-cell reconstitution after alpha-beta-depleted transplantation in children. The study's findings and limits: By one year post-transplant, T-cell counts and diversity largely arose from T cells that were newly produced. Roughly two months post-transplant, alpha-beta T cells reportedly originated from several hundred graft clones that had expanded.

The TCR originated in a girl aged 2 to 9 with congenital amegakaryocytic thrombocytopenia, due to receive a stem cell transplant. The sequences come from PBMCs, collected before TCRalphabeta/CD19-depleted stem cell transplant. The rearrangement uses TRBV6-5 and TRBJ2-1, with TRBD2 matching over 8 bases. The DNA of the CDR3 is TGTGCCAGCAGTTCAACGACCCCAAGCGGGAGCCCCTACAATGAGCAGTTCTTC. Protein: CASSSTTPSGSPYNEQFF.